One sample yielded the 15 T cell receptor beta chains listed below, sequenced in a study of blood T cell repertoires in COVID-19. Profiled with immunoSEQ multiplex PCR; TCRdb holds only in-frame clones, not every one. There are about 210,000 clones in the sample; approximately 91% occur only once, and 0.65% to 0.85% lies in the top ten. Source material: peripheral blood. The receptors here all came from a man in his forties with acute or convalescent COVID-19.

The chain uses TRBV11-3 and TRBJ2-2; 9 nucleotides agree with TRBD2. The germline gives CDR1 SGHNT, CDR2 YENEEA. The ends lost 0 bases at V and 5 bases at J; junction bases unmatched: 16. The CDR3 has 20 residues. The CDR3 reads CASSLEAGGPWWMGTGELFF. In DNA form, the CDR3 reads TGTGCCAGCAGCTTAGAAGCGGGGGGACCCTGGTGGATGGGAACCGGGGAGCTGTTTTTT.

V is TRBV4-3 and J is TRBJ1-6; 7 positions match TRBD1. Losses at the gene ends were 0 bases for V and 9 bases for J; bases not matched to a gene: 2. The V gene's germline CDR1 is LGHNA and CDR2 YSLEER. The CDR3 is 14 residues long. CDR3 protein: CASSQETGRSPLHF. CDR3 nucleotide sequence: TGCGCCAGCAGCCAAGAGACAGGGCGTTCACCCCTCCACTTT.

This clone has just a few counts. The CDR3 reads CASSIQGVVNTEAFF. The CDR3 DNA is TGTGCCAGTAGTATTCAAGGGGTGGTGAACACTGAAGCTTTCTTT. This rearrangement joins TRBV19 to TRBJ1-1, with D perhaps TRBD1 (5 bases). From germline, CDR1 is LNHDA and CDR2 SQIVND (reference sequence). This CDR3 has 15 residues. Trimming took 3 bases from V and 0 from J, leaving 11 bases between them.

In its sample, this clone was seen a few times. The chain links TRBV30 to TRBJ2-3, with D unclear. Trimming left V 1 base short and J 0 bases short, with 14 bases between. Germline CDR1 is GTSNPN and CDR2 is SVGIG (reference sequence). This CDR3 has 16 amino acids. CDR3 sequence (DNA): TGTGCCTGGAGTGAGGCACCCACAGCTAGCACAGATACGCAGTATTTT. Its protein is CAWSEAPTASTDTQYF. The whole variable domain, remainder taken from reference TRBV30 and TRBJ2-3, is SQTIHQWPATLVQPVGSPLSLECTVEGTSNPNLYWYRQAAGRGLQLLFYSVGIGQISSEVPQNLSASRPQDRQFILSSKKLLLSDSGFYLCAWSEAPTASTDTQYFGPGTRLTVL.

The J gene is TRBJ2-2, the V gene TRBV9; the D is unclear. Trimming took off 4 bases at V and 1 base at J, with 11 bases between the two ends. Per the germline V gene, CDR1 is SGDLS and CDR2 is YYNGEE. The length of the CDR3 is 15 residues. CDR3 DNA sequence: TGTGCCAGCAGCCCGATCCCGGTGAACACCGGGGAGCTGTTTTTT. Translated: CASSPIPVNTGELFF.

The chain links TRBV5-1 to TRBJ1-2; 7 nucleotides line up with TRBD1. This CDR3 is built from 14 residues. Germline lookup yields CDR1 SGHRS and CDR2 YFSETQ. Trimming removed 3 bases from V and 2 bases from J; junction bases left unmatched: 4. CDR3 region: CASSWETGNYGYTF. The DNA for the CDR3 is TGCGCCAGCAGCTGGGAGACAGGGAACTATGGCTACACCTTC.

The chain is built from TRBV28 and TRBJ2-2; 10 bases map to TRBD1. V lost 6 bases to trimming and J lost 7 bases; unmatched junction nucleotides: 8. This CDR3 contains 15 residues. Germline-derived CDR1 and CDR2 are MDHEN and SYDVKM. The CDR3 DNA reads as TGTGCCAGCAGGGAGACAGGGGGCCCGGGCGGGGAGCTGTTTTTT. Translation gives CASRETGGPGGELFF.

The chain is built from TRBV15 and TRBJ2-5; the D is unclear. Per germline, CDR1 LNHNV and CDR2 YYDKDF (reference sequence). V shed 1 base and J shed 2 bases, with 14 bases lying between them. The CDR3 length is 16 residues. This CDR3 reads CATSRGGVSNQETQYF. For the CDR3, the DNA is TGTGCCACCAGCAGAGGAGGAGTATCGAATCAAGAGACCCAGTACTTC.

This clone was seen more than once but under ten times. This rearrangement joins TRBV10-3 to TRBJ1-2, with 10 bases fitting TRBD1. The germline CDR1 and CDR2 sequences are ENHRY and SYGVKD. V shed 6 bases, J shed 4 bases, and the junction held 8 bases outside the gene matches. The CDR3 runs to 15 residues. CDR3 loop: CAISTDRGPGYGYTF. The CDR3 DNA follows: TGTGCCATCAGCACAGACAGGGGGCCGGGCTATGGCTACACCTTC.

The chain recombines TRBV29-1 with TRBJ2-7; D is perhaps TRBD2 (6 bases). The V gene's germline CDR1 is SQVTM and CDR2 ANQGSEA. V lost 5 bases, J lost 4 bases, and 6 bases lay in between. The CDR3 is 10 amino acids. The CDR3 region is CSVRGYEQYF. The CDR3 bases are TGCAGCGTTCGGGGGTACGAGCAGTACTTC.

The chain combines TRBV21-1 with TRBJ2-7; no DNA check was done on the table's D call, TRBD1. TRBV21-1 is termed a pseudogene. This CDR3 is built from 14 residues. DNA for the CDR3: TGTGCCAGCAGCACGAGGGACAGCTCCTACGAGCAGTACTTC. It codes for CASSTRDSSYEQYF.

The V gene is TRBV7-9, the J gene TRBJ2-5, with 8 positions matching TRBD2. V shed 8 bases, J shed 6 bases, and the junction held 14 bases outside the gene matches. Germline-derived CDR1 and CDR2 are SEHNR and FQNEAQ (reference sequence). The CDR3 runs to 15 residues. This CDR3 is CASSTPAGEGQTQYF. The CDR3 bases are TGTGCCAGCTCAACCCCAGCGGGAGAGGGACAGACCCAGTACTTC.

The chain carries TRBV30 and TRBJ2-5; TRBD1 agrees at 8 bases. V shed 2 bases, J shed 5 bases, and the junction held 10 bases outside the gene matches. CDR1 GTSNPN and CDR2 SVGIG come from the germline V gene (reference sequence). This CDR3 has 15 residues. In nucleotides, the CDR3 is TGTGCCTGGAGTCACCCGCAGGGGGCCCAGGAGACCCAGTACTTC. It encodes CAWSHPQGAQETQYF.

The rearrangement links TRBV4-3 to TRBJ1-2, with no clear D. Germline V CDR1 and CDR2: LGHNA, YSLEER. Trimming shortened V by 1 base and J by 13 bases, and 22 bases separated the two germline ends. The CDR3 extends over 15 amino acids. This chain's CDR3 is CASSQGPEGTFRVTF. The CDR3 DNA is TGCGCCAGCAGCCAAGGGCCCGAGGGAACTTTCCGCGTCACCTTC.

This chain connects TRBV10-3 to TRBJ1-1, with 10 bases identical to TRBD1. This CDR3 is 15 amino acids long. CDR1 ENHRY and CDR2 SYGVKD come from the germline V gene. The V segment lost 5 bases and the J segment 5 bases; nucleotides outside the gene matches: 8. The CDR3 nucleotides are TGTGCCATCAGTCGGGACAGGGGCCTTGTTACTGAAGCTTTCTTT. Residues: CAISRDRGLVTEAFF.